The 23 T cell receptor beta chains in this list originate from one sample, sequenced in a study of cytomegalovirus exposure and HLA in healthy donors. Vbeta (60) and Jbeta (13) primers were used in the PCR. Profiling relied on immunoSEQ multiplex PCR, and the TCRdb table lists in-frame clones only, not all of them. The profile shows 100,000 to 150,000 clones, over 65% of them singletons. The sample taken for sequencing was PBMCs. Source of these receptors: a man aged 18 to 29 in good health and CMV-seronegative.

About this clone: One junction end disagrees with the germline gene, perhaps due to a read error. The V call is TRBV4-1, the J call TRBJ2-3; 7 nucleotides line up with TRBD1. From germline, CDR1 is MGHRA and CDR2 YSYEKL. This CDR3 spans 17 amino acids. The CDR3 protein is CASSHRPGGFHTDTQYF. The CDR3 DNA reads TGCGCCAGCAGCCATCGCCCAGGGGGTTTTCATACAGATACACAGTATTTT.

This clone was observed a handful of times. The chain recombines TRBV5-4 with TRBJ1-1; D possibly corresponds to TRBD1 (5 bases). The CDR3 spans 11 residues. The germline V and J ends were trimmed by 2 bases and 6 bases, with 5 bases remaining between them. Germline V gene data show CDR1 as SGHNT and CDR2 as YYREEE (reference sequence). The CDR3 sequence is CASSLGAEAFF. Here the CDR3 DNA reads TGTGCCAGCAGCTTAGGGGCTGAAGCTTTCTTT. Combining the CDR3 with reference TRBV5-4 and TRBJ1-1 gives the whole variable domain ETGVTQSPTHLIKTRGQQVTLRCSSQSGHNTVSWYQQALGQGPQFIFQYYREEENGRGNFPPRFSGLQFPNYSSELNVNALELDDSALYLCASSLGAEAFFGQGTRLTVV.

This clone was seen a handful of times. This sequence joins TRBV7-2 and TRBJ2-5; 8 nucleotides align to TRBD2. Losses at the gene ends were 5 bases for V and 5 bases for J; bases not matched to a gene: 10. Germline V gene data show CDR1 as SGHTA and CDR2 as FQGNSA. This CDR3 has 15 amino acids. CDR3 in amino acids: CASSTDRGGWETQYF. The CDR3, as DNA: TGTGCCAGCAGCACAGACCGGGGGGGATGGGAGACCCAGTACTTC.

The chain has TRBV5-1 and TRBJ1-4; no clear D gene. This CDR3 contains 15 residues. CDR1 is SGHRS and CDR2 is YFSETQ in the germline V gene. V lost 0 bases and J 3 bases, leaving 9 bases between the germline ends. The CDR3 coding sequence is TGCGCCAGCAGCTTGGCCGGGGTACCTAATGAAAAACTGTTTTTT. Translated, it gives CASSLAGVPNEKLFF.

V and J are TRBV27 and TRBJ1-4, with 8 bases lining up with TRBD1. The CDR3 length is 18 residues. V trimming: 5 bases; J trimming: 0 bases; junction bases outside the gene matches: 11. In germline, CDR1 is MNHEY, CDR2 SMNVEV (reference sequence). CDR3 sequence reads: CASSLNSGQAATNEKLFF. DNA for the CDR3: TGTGCCAGCAGTCTCAATTCGGGACAGGCCGCAACTAATGAAAAACTGTTTTTT.

The J gene is TRBJ1-1, the V gene TRBV19, with TRBD1 matching 11 bases. The germline CDR1 and CDR2 sequences are LNHDA and SQIVND (reference sequence). The V gene end was trimmed by 6 bases and the J gene end by 4 bases; junction bases not matched to a gene: 7. The CDR3 has 15 residues. CDR3 DNA: TGTGCCAGTAGGGTCGGACAGGGGGCGTCCACTGAAGCTTTCTTT. Amino acids: CASRVGQGASTEAFF.

J is TRBJ2-1 and V is TRBV7-7, with 8 bases aligning to TRBD2. Per the germline V gene, CDR1 is SSHAT and CDR2 is FNYEAQ (reference sequence). CDR3 size: 18 residues. With V trimmed by 4 bases and J by 7 bases, 18 bases remained unmatched. This chain's CDR3 is CASSSRALGRGAGNEQFF. In DNA form, the CDR3 reads TGTGCCAGCAGCTCCAGGGCCCTAGGGCGGGGGGCTGGAAATGAGCAGTTCTTC.

This clone was recorded once. CDR3: CASRDRGIGELFF. DNA for the CDR3: TGTGCCAGCAGGGACAGGGGCATCGGGGAGCTGTTTTTT. The chain links TRBV25-1 to TRBJ2-2, with 9 positions matching TRBD1. The V gene end was trimmed by 6 bases and the J gene end by 7 bases; junction bases not matched to a gene: 3. The CDR3 is made up of 13 amino acids. Germline V lookup: CDR1 MGHDK, CDR2 SYGVNS.

The chain couples TRBV6-6 to TRBJ2-7; D might be TRBD1 (5 bases). Deletions cut 0 bases from V and 3 bases from J, with 12 bases between. Per the germline V gene, CDR1 is MNHNY and CDR2 is SVGAGI (reference sequence). The CDR3 loop spans 15 amino acids. The CDR3 loop is CASSYSPGQGYEQYF. DNA of the CDR3: TGTGCCAGCAGTTACTCGCCCGGGCAGGGCTACGAGCAGTACTTC.

The CDR3 loop is CASSQEPDSAGGYTF. The CDR3 nucleotides are TGTGCCAGCTCACAAGAACCTGATAGCGCCGGTGGCTACACCTTC. This chain joins TRBV18 and TRBJ1-2; D uncertain. CDR3 length: 15 residues. V lost 4 bases, J lost 7 bases, and 19 bases lay in between. Germline V lookup: CDR1 KGHSH, CDR2 LQKENI. Looking up the rest from reference TRBV18 and TRBJ1-2 gives the full variable domain: NAGVMQNPRHLVRRRGQEARLRCSPMKGHSHVYWYRQLPEEGLKFMVYLQKENIIDESGMPKERFSAEFPKEGPSILRIQQVVRGDSAAYFCASSQEPDSAGGYTFGSGTRLTVV.

The chain has TRBV4-3 and TRBJ2-2; D remains unclear. This CDR3 has 13 amino acids. The germline gives CDR1 LGHNA, CDR2 YSLEER. V was shortened by 2 bases and J by 3 bases, with 4 bases between the two germline ends. The CDR3 DNA reads as TGCGCCAGCAGCCAACCGGACACCGGGGAGCTGTTTTTT. Translated: CASSQPDTGELFF.

The chain's CDR3 is CASSEWGGRGSTYNEQFF. As DNA, the CDR3 is TGTGCCAGCAGTGAATGGGGTGGGCGGGGGTCAACCTACAATGAGCAGTTCTTC. The chain has TRBV25-1 and TRBJ2-1; 7 nucleotides align to TRBD2. The J segment lost 2 bases and the V segment lost 1 base, leaving 11 bases of the junction unmatched. The CDR3 has 18 amino acids. Germline V gives CDR1 MGHDK, CDR2 SYGVNS.

The V gene is TRBV7-6, the J gene TRBJ2-5; D gene unclear. The assigned J gene may be wrong: the sequence end matches TRBJ2-7 better. The CDR3 runs 14 residues. Germline V gives CDR1 SGHVS, CDR2 FNYEAQ. CDR3 sequence (DNA): TGTGCCAGCAGCTTAGTTCCGGGTTCGAACGAGCAGTACTTC. This encodes CASSLVPGSNEQYF.

The genes are TRBV5-1 and TRBJ2-1; 9 bases are shared with TRBD2. V dropped 5 bases and J dropped 1; count of bases not matched to a gene: 4. Germline CDR1 reads SGHRS; CDR2 reads YFSETQ. There are 15 residues in the CDR3. CDR3 nucleotides: TGCGCCAGCAGGGTAGCGGGGGAATCCTACAATGAGCAGTTCTTC. It encodes CASRVAGESYNEQFF.

The chain links TRBV4-1 to TRBJ1-5; D unclear. Germline lookup yields CDR1 MGHRA and CDR2 YSYEKL. V lost 0 bases to trimming and J lost 8 bases, with 11 bases between them. The length of the CDR3 is 14 residues. CDR3 in DNA: TGCGCCAGCAGCCAAGACCCCTCTATAGAGCCCCAGCATTTT. This gives the protein CASSQDPSIEPQHF.

J is TRBJ1-2 and V is TRBV7-2, with TRBD1 matching 9 bases. The V gene end was trimmed by 3 bases and the J gene end by 3 bases; junction bases not matched to a gene: 11. This CDR3 comprises 17 residues. CDR1 is SGHTA, CDR2 FQGNSA, per germline. For the CDR3, the DNA is TGTGCCAGCAGCTTCCGGGCCAGGACAGGGGTTGACTATGGCTACACCTTC. As protein: CASSFRARTGVDYGYTF.

J is TRBJ2-5 and V is TRBV5-6, with D possibly being TRBD2 (5 bases). This CDR3 region has 13 residues. Germline CDR1 and CDR2: SGHDT and YYEEEE. V was clipped by 4 bases and J by 7 bases, with 14 bases between them. The CDR3 sequence is CASSPTRDGTQYF. The CDR3 nucleotides read TGTGCCAGCAGCCCAACTCGGGATGGGACCCAGTACTTC.

This rearrangement joins TRBV4-3 to TRBJ2-2; 14 bases are shared with TRBD2. J gave up 7 bases and V 3 bases, and 4 bases lay outside the gene matches. The CDR3 spans 16 residues. From germline, CDR1 is LGHNA and CDR2 YSLEER. CDR3 in DNA: TGCGCCAGCAGCCACGGACTAGCGGGGGGTATCGGGGAGCTGTTTTTT. Its protein is CASSHGLAGGIGELFF.

This rearrangement joins TRBV10-2 to TRBJ2-7; maybe TRBD1 (6 bases). CDR1 WSHSY and CDR2 SAAADI come from the germline V gene. Trimming pared 8 bases from V and 1 base from J, leaving 9 bases between. This CDR3 spans 12 amino acids. CDR3: CASYRESYEQYF. The CDR3 DNA sequence: TGCGCCAGCTACAGGGAATCCTACGAGCAGTACTTC.

The rearrangement uses TRBV6-5 and TRBJ1-6; 8 bases line up with TRBD1. CDR1 is MNHEY and CDR2 is SVGAGI in the germline V gene. Losses at the gene ends were 10 bases for V and 7 bases for J; bases not matched to a gene: 12. The CDR3 contains 15 residues. CDR3 protein: CATRSDRGGNSPLHF. DNA for the CDR3: TGTGCCACCAGGAGCGACAGGGGAGGGAATTCACCCCTCCACTTT.

The V and J genes are TRBV7-9 and TRBJ2-7; D gene uncertain. Looked up from germline, CDR1 is SEHNR and CDR2 is FQNEAQ (reference sequence). Trimming left V 5 bases short and J 4 bases short, with 15 bases between. This CDR3 contains 14 residues. As DNA, the CDR3 is TGTGCCAGCAGCCAATTGCTCGGGTTATACGAGCAGTACTTC. It is translated as CASSQLLGLYEQYF. Variable domain in full (rest from reference TRBV7-9 and TRBJ2-7): DTGVSQNPRHKITKRGQNVTFRCDPISEHNRLYWYRQTLGQGPEFLTYFQNEAQLEKSRLLSDRFSAERPKGSFSTLEIQRTEQGDSAMYLCASSQLLGLYEQYFGPGTRLTVT.

The chain uses TRBV27 and TRBJ1-2, with 8 bases fitting TRBD1. This CDR3 contains 12 residues. After removal of 8 bases from V and 8 bases from J, the junction contained 7 bases not matched to a gene. Germline CDR1 MNHEY, CDR2 SMNVEV (reference sequence). The CDR3 region is CASQNTGGGYTF. CDR3 bases: TGTGCCAGCCAAAATACAGGGGGAGGCTACACCTTC.

The V and J genes are TRBV6-4 and TRBJ1-3; D is unresolved. The CDR3 has 14 amino acids. The ends were cut back, 4 bases at V and 0 bases at J, with 7 bases in the middle. Germline V lookup: CDR1 MRHNA, CDR2 SNTAGT. CDR3 protein: CASSVCRSGNTIYF. As DNA, the CDR3 is TGTGCCAGCAGTGTATGTCGCTCTGGAAACACCATATATTTT.